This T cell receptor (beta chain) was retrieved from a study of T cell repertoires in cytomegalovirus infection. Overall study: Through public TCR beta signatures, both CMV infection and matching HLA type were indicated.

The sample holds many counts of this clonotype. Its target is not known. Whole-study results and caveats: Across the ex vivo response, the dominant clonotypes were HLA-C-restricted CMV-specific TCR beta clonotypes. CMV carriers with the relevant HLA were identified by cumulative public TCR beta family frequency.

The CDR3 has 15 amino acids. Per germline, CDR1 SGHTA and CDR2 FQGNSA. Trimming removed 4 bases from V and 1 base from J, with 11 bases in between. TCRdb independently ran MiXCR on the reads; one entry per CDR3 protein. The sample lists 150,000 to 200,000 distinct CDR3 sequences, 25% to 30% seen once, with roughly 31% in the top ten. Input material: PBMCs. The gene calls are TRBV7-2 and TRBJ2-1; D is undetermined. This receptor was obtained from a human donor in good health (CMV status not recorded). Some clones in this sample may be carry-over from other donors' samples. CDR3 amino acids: CASSSRLASYNEQFF. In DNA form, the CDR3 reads TGTGCCAGCAGCTCTAGGCTGGCATCCTACAATGAGCAGTTCTTC.